One sample yielded the 14 T cell receptor beta chains listed below, sequenced in a study of OX40 agonist ivuxolimab in advanced cancers. TCRdb keeps only in-frame clones here, not all; method: immunoSEQ multiplex PCR. The sample consists of 100,000 or so clones, 92% of them appearing once. Here the sequenced sample was CD4+ or CD8+ T cells sorted from blood, taken in a trial of the OX40 agonist ivuxolimab. Source of these receptors: an adult with an advanced solid tumor such as melanoma, head and neck, liver or kidney cancer.

This rearrangement joins TRBV7-9 to TRBJ2-1; tentatively, D is TRBD2 (6 bases). This CDR3 is 15 amino acids long. The germline V and J ends were trimmed by 1 base and 4 bases, with 11 bases remaining between them. The germline CDR1 and CDR2 sequences are SEHNR and FQNEAQ (reference sequence). CDR3 coding DNA: TGTGCCAGCAGCTTAGGGGGGGTCAGGTACAATGAGCAGTTCTTC. The encoded protein is CASSLGGVRYNEQFF. The full variable domain, in which reference TRBV7-9 and TRBJ2-1 provide the parts outside the CDR3, is DTGVSQNPRHKITKRGQNVTFRCDPISEHNRLYWYRQTLGQGPEFLTYFQNEAQLEKSRLLSDRFSAERPKGSFSTLEIQRTEQGDSAMYLCASSLGGVRYNEQFFGPGTRLTVL.

The chain combines TRBV19 with TRBJ2-1; 8 positions agree with TRBD1. V was clipped by 6 bases and J by 7 bases; unmatched bases: 8. The CDR3 runs to 14 residues. CDR1 LNHDA and CDR2 SQIVND come from the germline V gene (reference sequence). Here the CDR3 DNA reads TGTGCCAGTAGGGGGACAGGCTACAGAAATGAGCAGTTCTTC. Residues: CASRGTGYRNEQFF. The complete variable domain, with remaining parts taken from reference TRBV19 and TRBJ2-1, reads DGGITQSPKYLFRKEGQNVTLSCEQNLNHDAMYWYRQDPGQGLRLIYYSQIVNDFQKGDIAEGYSVSREKKESFPLTVTSAQKNPTAFYLCASRGTGYRNEQFFGPGTRLTVL.

The rearrangement uses TRBV13 and TRBJ2-3; tentatively, D is TRBD2 (7 bases). The V gene lost 2 bases and the J gene lost 4 bases, with 16 bases spanning the gap. The CDR3 is 16 residues long. Germline V gene sequence: CDR1 PRHDT, CDR2 FYEKMQ (reference sequence). CDR3 residues: CASSLMRGQPADTQYF. The CDR3 DNA reads as TGTGCCAGCAGCTTAATGCGGGGGCAGCCGGCAGATACGCAGTATTTT.

This clone was picked up a small number of times. CDR3 residues: CASSSWRTDQNYGYTF. CDR3 in DNA: TGTGCCAGCAGTTCTTGGCGGACAGACCAGAACTATGGCTACACCTTC. The chain has TRBV28 and TRBJ1-2; a weak D match, TRBD1 (6 bases). The germline V gene has CDR1 MDHEN and CDR2 SYDVKM. V gave up 4 bases and J gave up 2 bases, with 17 bases separating them. This CDR3 has 16 residues.

This chain connects TRBV11-2 to TRBJ2-5, with 8 bases matching TRBD2. The CDR3 is 17 residues long. Per the germline V gene, CDR1 is SGHAT and CDR2 is FQNNGV. After removal of 3 bases from V and 4 bases from J, the junction contained 13 bases not matched to a gene. The CDR3 DNA reads as TGTGCCAGCAGCTTCGGAGGGAGCGGGAGTTTAGTAGAGACCCAGTACTTC. Residues: CASSFGGSGSLVETQYF. Together with reference TRBV11-2 and TRBJ2-5, the CDR3 gives the full variable domain: EAGVAQSPRYKIIEKRQSVAFWCNPISGHATLYWYQQILGQGPKLLIQFQNNGVVDDSQLPKDRFSAERLKGVDSTLKIQPAKLEDSAVYLCASSFGGSGSLVETQYFGPGTRLLVL.

The chain joins TRBV10-3 to TRBJ2-2, with D tentatively TRBD1 (5 bases). This CDR3 region has 17 residues. V was clipped by 10 bases and J by 2 bases, with 23 bases between them. CDR1 and CDR2 (germline): ENHRY, SYGVKD. The CDR3 nucleotides read TGTGCCAAACTACCATCGACAGTCCCCCAAAACACCGGGGAGCTGTTTTTT. Residues: CAKLPSTVPQNTGELFF.

This chain connects TRBV15 to TRBJ2-5; 7 positions match TRBD1. Germline V gene data show CDR1 as LNHNV and CDR2 as YYDKDF (reference sequence). The length of the CDR3 is 16 residues. V gave up 3 bases and J gave up 2 bases; unmatched junction bases: 9. CDR3 nucleotide sequence: TGTGCCACCAGCAGGAAGGGACAGACCGTACAAGAGACCCAGTACTTC. Its translation is CATSRKGQTVQETQYF.

The chain carries TRBV21-1 and TRBJ1-5. TRBV21-1 is a pseudogene. The CDR3 length is 18 residues. CDR3 DNA sequence: TGTGCCAGCAGCAAAGCGCCGGTGAGGACCGCTAGCAATCAGCCCCAGCATTTT. It encodes CASSKAPVRTASNQPQHF.

The V call is TRBV4-1, the J call TRBJ2-7; 12 positions agree with TRBD1. Germline CDR1 MGHRA, CDR2 YSYEKL. This CDR3 contains 15 residues. The V gene end was trimmed by 4 bases and the J gene end by 3 bases; junction bases not matched to a gene: 4. CDR3 coding DNA: TGCGCCAGCAGCCCAGGGACAGGGGGCAGCTACGAGCAGTACTTC. This codes for CASSPGTGGSYEQYF.

V gene TRBV6-1 combines with J gene TRBJ2-7; D might be TRBD1 or TRBD2, each matching 6 bases. The germline gives CDR1 MNHNS, CDR2 SASEGT. This CDR3 has 13 amino acids. Trimming cost V 4 bases and J 4 bases, with 11 bases left between them. CDR3 DNA: TGTGCCAGCAGTGTAGGGGGGAGGTACGAGCAGTACTTC. It translates to CASSVGGRYEQYF.

The chain recombines TRBV7-3 with TRBJ2-3, with a tentative D call TRBD1 (6 bases). The V and J ends lost 5 bases and 0 bases respectively, with 9 bases between them. This CDR3 has 14 amino acids. Germline-derived CDR1 and CDR2 are SGHTA and FQGTGA. CDR3 coding DNA: TGTGCCAGCAGCAGTACAGGGAGCACAGATACGCAGTATTTT. It specifies CASSSTGSTDTQYF. Filled out from reference TRBV7-3 and TRBJ2-3, the complete variable domain reads GAGVSQTPSNKVTEKGKYVELRCDPISGHTALYWYRQSLGQGPEFLIYFQGTGAADDSGLPNDRFFAVRPEGSVSTLKIQRTERGDSAVYLCASSSTGSTDTQYFGPGTRLTVL.

Concerning this clone: The same CDR3 can be traced to other DNA sequences in this sample. The gene calls are TRBV30 and TRBJ2-7, with 8 bases matching TRBD1. V was clipped by 3 bases and J by 1 base; unmatched bases: 5. CDR1 and CDR2 (germline): GTSNPN, SVGIG (reference sequence). This CDR3 has 14 amino acids. The CDR3 nucleotides read TGTGCCTGGAGCCTCGGACAGGGATCCTACGAGCAGTACTTC. Its translation is CAWSLGQGSYEQYF.

This chain links TRBV4-1 with TRBJ2-5, with D possibly matching TRBD2 (5 bases). The V end lost 5 bases, the J end lost 5 bases, and 18 bases lay between the germline ends. Germline-derived CDR1 and CDR2 are MGHRA and YSYEKL. The CDR3 has 15 amino acids. As DNA, the CDR3 is TGCGCCAGCAGCGGGAGCAGAGGGTACGGCGAGACCCAGTACTTC. It yields the protein CASSGSRGYGETQYF.

The genes are TRBV7-3 and TRBJ1-1, with D possibly being TRBD1 (5 bases). CDR1 is SGHTA, CDR2 FQGTGA, per germline. CDR3 length: 15 residues. V shed 3 bases and J shed 1 base, with 12 bases lying between them. The CDR3 here is CASSLAPGPNTEAFF. The CDR3 DNA reads TGTGCCAGCAGCTTGGCGCCGGGGCCGAACACTGAAGCTTTCTTT. Filled out from reference TRBV7-3 and TRBJ1-1, the complete variable domain reads GAGVSQTPSNKVTEKGKYVELRCDPISGHTALYWYRQSLGQGPEFLIYFQGTGAADDSGLPNDRFFAVRPEGSVSTLKIQRTERGDSAVYLCASSLAPGPNTEAFFGQGTRLTVV.